A selection of T cell receptor beta chains follows, all from one sample in a study of cytomegalovirus exposure and HLA in healthy donors. This table comes from immunoSEQ multiplex PCR, and its TCRdb copy is limited to in-frame clones, with some not included. The table has about 300,000 clones, roughly 90% seen once. Sequencing was performed on PBMCs. Receptor source: a woman aged 18 to 35 in good health and CMV-seronegative. The CDR3 runs from the conserved cysteine through the conserved F or W. Fields, in order: clone size, D gene, V gene, J gene, CDR3 DNA, CDR3 protein. D genes are given only for firm matches. The size of a clone is reported for some rows only, either as once, few or many, or as a class for expanded clones.

clone_size: once
d_call: TRBD2
v_call: TRBV4-1
j_call: TRBJ2-7
cdr3_nt: TGCGCCAGCAGTCCCGGGACTAGCGGACCCTACGAGCAGTACTTC
cdr3_aa: CASSPGTSGPYEQYF

clone_size: -
d_call: -
v_call: TRBV15
j_call: TRBJ2-7
cdr3_nt: TGTGCCACCAGCTTCCCTGACAGGCAACCCTACGAGCAGTACTTC
cdr3_aa: CATSFPDRQPYEQYF

clone_size: -
d_call: -
v_call: TRBV14
j_call: TRBJ2-7
cdr3_nt: TGTGCCAGCAGCCAAGATCGGGGGGCCGAGCAGTACTTC
cdr3_aa: CASSQDRGAEQYF

clone_size: -
d_call: -
v_call: TRBV5-1
j_call: TRBJ2-5
cdr3_nt: TGCGCCAGCAGCTTTTACGGCCAAGAGACCCAGTACTTC
cdr3_aa: CASSFYGQETQYF

clone_size: -
d_call: -
v_call: TRBV20-1
j_call: TRBJ1-4
cdr3_nt: TGCAGTGCTCGGGATGAAAAACTGTTTTTT
cdr3_aa: CSARDEKLFF

clone_size: -
d_call: -
v_call: TRBV27
j_call: TRBJ2-3
cdr3_nt: TGTGCCAGCAGTCTCACCGCGGAAGATACGCAGTATTTT
cdr3_aa: CASSLTAEDTQYF

clone_size: -
d_call: -
v_call: TRBV7-6
j_call: TRBJ2-1
cdr3_nt: TGTGCCAGCAGCGAAAGACTAGGACGTCTCAATGAGCAGTTCTTC
cdr3_aa: CASSERLGRLNEQFF

clone_size: -
d_call: TRBD1
v_call: TRBV28
j_call: TRBJ2-7
cdr3_nt: TGTGCCAGCAGCCGTACAGGGGGCTACGAGCAGTACTTC
cdr3_aa: CASSRTGGYEQYF

clone_size: few
d_call: TRBD2
v_call: TRBV6-1
j_call: TRBJ2-2
cdr3_nt: TGTGCCTCGAATCTAGCGGCTAGCACCGGGGAGCTGTTTTTT
cdr3_aa: CASNLAASTGELFF

clone_size: -
d_call: TRBD1
v_call: TRBV28
j_call: TRBJ1-5
cdr3_nt: TGTGCCAGCAGCTACAGGGGGGAAGGGCCCCAGCATTTT
cdr3_aa: CASSYRGEGPQHF

clone_size: -
d_call: TRBD1
v_call: TRBV13
j_call: TRBJ2-7
cdr3_nt: TGTGCCAGCAGCACAACAGGGGACGAGATTTACGAGCAGTACTTC
cdr3_aa: CASSTTGDEIYEQYF

clone_size: once
d_call: -
v_call: TRBV6-4
j_call: TRBJ1-5
cdr3_nt: TGTGCCAGCAGTGAGGCGGAGGGCTTACCCCAGCATTTT
cdr3_aa: CASSEAEGLPQHF

clone_size: -
d_call: TRBD2
v_call: TRBV14
j_call: TRBJ2-7
cdr3_nt: TGTGCCAGCAGCCAGAGCGGGAGAGGGTACGAGCAGTACTTC
cdr3_aa: CASSQSGRGYEQYF

clone_size: -
d_call: TRBD1
v_call: TRBV11-2
j_call: TRBJ1-2
cdr3_nt: TGTGCCAGCAGCCTAGTCGGACAGGCGGACGGCTACACCTTC
cdr3_aa: CASSLVGQADGYTF

clone_size: once
d_call: -
v_call: TRBV2
j_call: TRBJ2-2
cdr3_nt: TGTGCCAGCAGTGACTTACTCCGGGACTCGACGAACACCGGGGAGCTGTTTTTT
cdr3_aa: CASSDLLRDSTNTGELFF

clone_size: -
d_call: -
v_call: TRBV9
j_call: TRBJ2-5
cdr3_nt: TGTGCCAGCAGCCTCGACAGAGGACGAGAGACCCAGTACTTC
cdr3_aa: CASSLDRGRETQYF

clone_size: -
d_call: TRBD2
v_call: TRBV5-1
j_call: TRBJ2-7
cdr3_nt: TGCGCCAGCAGCTTGAGGGCCGGGACTAGGGGTTACGAGCAGTACTTC
cdr3_aa: CASSLRAGTRGYEQYF

clone_size: -
d_call: -
v_call: TRBV6-5
j_call: TRBJ1-4
cdr3_nt: TGTGCCAGCAGTTACGGCAACAGTGCGAATAATGAAAAACTGTTTTTT
cdr3_aa: CASSYGNSANNEKLFF

clone_size: -
d_call: -
v_call: TRBV28
j_call: TRBJ2-2
cdr3_nt: TGTGCCAGCAGGTTATCAACAGGCATACCGTTGGGGGAGCTGTTTTTT
cdr3_aa: CASRLSTGIPLGELFF

clone_size: -
d_call: TRBD1
v_call: TRBV28
j_call: TRBJ1-2
cdr3_nt: TGTGCCAGCAGTTTGGAGGGGGCCATCTATGGCTACACCTTC
cdr3_aa: CASSLEGAIYGYTF

clone_size: once
d_call: -
v_call: TRBV18
j_call: TRBJ1-3
cdr3_nt: TGTGCCAGCTCAGCTACAGGTCTTCCCTCTGGAAACACCATATATTTT
cdr3_aa: CASSATGLPSGNTIYF

clone_size: -
d_call: -
v_call: TRBV9
j_call: TRBJ2-3
cdr3_nt: TGTGCCAGCAGCCACCCGGGAGATACGCAGTATTTT
cdr3_aa: CASSHPGDTQYF

clone_size: -
d_call: TRBD1
v_call: TRBV15
j_call: TRBJ2-5
cdr3_nt: TGTGCCACCAGCAGAGCCCCTTTGGGGACAGGGGAAGATCAGACCCAGTACTTC
cdr3_aa: CATSRAPLGTGEDQTQYF

clone_size: -
d_call: -
v_call: TRBV15
j_call: TRBJ2-3
cdr3_nt: TGTGCCACCCAGGAAGTAGTTAGCACAGATACGCAGTATTTT
cdr3_aa: CATQEVVSTDTQYF

clone_size: -
d_call: -
v_call: TRBV4-3
j_call: TRBJ1-1
cdr3_nt: TGCGCCAGCAGCCACCCCGACAGGAAGACTGAAGCTTTCTTT
cdr3_aa: CASSHPDRKTEAFF

clone_size: -
d_call: -
v_call: TRBV28
j_call: TRBJ1-4
cdr3_nt: TGTGCCAGCACGGGGTCAACTAATGAAAAACTGTTTTTT
cdr3_aa: CASTGSTNEKLFF

clone_size: -
d_call: TRBD1
v_call: TRBV9
j_call: TRBJ1-1
cdr3_nt: TGTGCCAGCAGCGTAGAAGGCAGGGACAGTGAAGCTTTCTTT
cdr3_aa: CASSVEGRDSEAFF

clone_size: -
d_call: -
v_call: TRBV6-1
j_call: TRBJ2-7
cdr3_nt: TGTGCCAGCACAAGTTTACTAGCTGGCGAGCAGTACTTC
cdr3_aa: CASTSLLAGEQYF

clone_size: -
d_call: TRBD2
v_call: TRBV7-6
j_call: TRBJ2-3
cdr3_nt: TGTGCCAGCAGCTTAGCCCTTGATCGAGCGGGAGAGGCTAGCACAGATACGCAGTATTTT
cdr3_aa: CASSLALDRAGEASTDTQYF

clone_size: few
d_call: -
v_call: TRBV5-1
j_call: TRBJ2-7
cdr3_nt: TGCGCCAGCAGCTTGGATTCCAGGGTTCGTTCCTACGAGCAGTACTTC
cdr3_aa: CASSLDSRVRSYEQYF

clone_size: -
d_call: -
v_call: TRBV5-1
j_call: TRBJ2-7
cdr3_nt: TGCGCCAGCAGCTTGGTGTTGGCAGGATTCTCCTACGAGCAGTACTTC
cdr3_aa: CASSLVLAGFSYEQYF

clone_size: -
d_call: -
v_call: TRBV29-1
j_call: TRBJ2-3
cdr3_nt: TGCAGCGCCGTGGGCAGGGTTACAGATACGCAGTATTTT
cdr3_aa: CSAVGRVTDTQYF

clone_size: -
d_call: -
v_call: TRBV4-1
j_call: TRBJ2-1
cdr3_nt: TGCGCCAGCAGCCATAACGAGCGCTCCTACAATGAGCAGTTCTTC
cdr3_aa: CASSHNERSYNEQFF

clone_size: once
d_call: TRBD2
v_call: TRBV5-4
j_call: TRBJ2-1
cdr3_nt: TGTGCCAGCAGCTTGTTACTAGCGGGGAACAATGAGCAGTTCTTC
cdr3_aa: CASSLLLAGNNEQFF

clone_size: -
d_call: -
v_call: TRBV6-5
j_call: TRBJ2-7
cdr3_nt: TGTGCCAGCAGTTACGGGAGGACCCTGGGGGAGCAGTACTTC
cdr3_aa: CASSYGRTLGEQYF

clone_size: -
d_call: -
v_call: TRBV5-4
j_call: TRBJ1-1
cdr3_nt: TGTGCCAGCAGCCCCCAGACAGGTTCTGAAGCTTTCTTT
cdr3_aa: CASSPQTGSEAFF

clone_size: -
d_call: -
v_call: TRBV9
j_call: TRBJ2-1
cdr3_nt: TGTGCCAGCAGTCACGGGAGCGGCATCCGCAATGAGCAGTTCTTC
cdr3_aa: CASSHGSGIRNEQFF

clone_size: -
d_call: -
v_call: TRBV27
j_call: TRBJ2-1
cdr3_nt: TGTGCCACCTCTGGGGCGGGGTTCAACAATGAGCAGTTCTTC
cdr3_aa: CATSGAGFNNEQFF